This T cell receptor (beta chain) is drawn from a study of OX40 agonist ivuxolimab in advanced cancers. Study details: Hepatocellular carcinoma, melanoma, renal cell or head and neck cancer was diagnosed in the dose-escalation patients.

The CDR3 consists of 15 residues. V shed 4 bases and J shed 4 bases, with 17 bases lying between them. Germline lookup yields CDR1 SGDLS and CDR2 YYNGEE. There are a few counts of this clone. Assay: immunoSEQ multiplex PCR; the TCRdb copy retains only in-frame clones and omits some. The table shows fewer than 9,000 clones, with under 85% occurring only once. The clonotype originates from an adult with an advanced solid tumor such as melanoma, head and neck, liver or kidney cancer. This specimen consisted of CD4+ or CD8+ T cells sorted from blood, obtained in a trial of the OX40 agonist ivuxolimab. This rearrangement joins TRBV9 to TRBJ1-2; D is undetermined. For the CDR3, the DNA is TGTGCCAGCAGCAGATCGGACCTCCCGCCCTATGGCTACACCTTC. Translating it yields CASSRSDLPPYGYTF.